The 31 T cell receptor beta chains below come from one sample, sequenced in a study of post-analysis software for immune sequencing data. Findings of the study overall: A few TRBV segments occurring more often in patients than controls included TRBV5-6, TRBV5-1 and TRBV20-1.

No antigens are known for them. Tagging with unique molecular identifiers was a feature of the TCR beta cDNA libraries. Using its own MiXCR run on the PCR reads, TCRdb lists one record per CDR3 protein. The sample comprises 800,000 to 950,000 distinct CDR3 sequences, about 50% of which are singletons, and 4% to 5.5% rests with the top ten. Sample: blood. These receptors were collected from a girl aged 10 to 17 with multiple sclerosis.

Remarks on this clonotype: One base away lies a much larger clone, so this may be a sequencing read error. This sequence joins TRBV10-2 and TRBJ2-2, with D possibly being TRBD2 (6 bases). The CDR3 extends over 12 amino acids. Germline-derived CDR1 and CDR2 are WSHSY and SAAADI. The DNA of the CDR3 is TGCGCCAGCCAAGTCGGGACCGGGGGGCTGTTTTTT. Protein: CASQVGTGGLFF.

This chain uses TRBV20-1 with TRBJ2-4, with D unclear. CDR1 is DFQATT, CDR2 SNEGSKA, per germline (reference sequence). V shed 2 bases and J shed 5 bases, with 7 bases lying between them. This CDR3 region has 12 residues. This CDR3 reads CSARRAENIQYF. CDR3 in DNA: TGCAGTGCTAGAAGGGCTGAAAACATTCAGTACTTC.

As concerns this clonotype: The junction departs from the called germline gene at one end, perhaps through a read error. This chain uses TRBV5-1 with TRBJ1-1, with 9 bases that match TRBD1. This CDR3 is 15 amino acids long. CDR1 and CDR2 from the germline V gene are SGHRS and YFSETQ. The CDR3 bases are TGCGCCGGCAGCAAGGCCACAGGGGGCTTTACTGAAGCTTTCTTT. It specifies CAGSKATGGFTEAFF. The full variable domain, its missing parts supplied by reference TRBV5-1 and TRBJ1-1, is KAGVTQTPRYLIKTRGQQVTLSCSPISGHRSVSWYQQTPGQGLQFLFEYFSETQRNKGNFPGRFSGRQFSNSRSEMNVSTLELGDSALYLCAGSKATGGFTEAFFGQGTRLTVV.

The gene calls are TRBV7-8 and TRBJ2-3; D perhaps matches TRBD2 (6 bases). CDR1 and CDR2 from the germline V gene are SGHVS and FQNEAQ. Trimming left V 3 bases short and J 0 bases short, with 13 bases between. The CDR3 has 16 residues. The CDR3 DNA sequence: TGTGCCAGCAGCTTTGGGGCGGGACCTAGCACAGATACGCAGTATTTT. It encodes CASSFGAGPSTDTQYF.

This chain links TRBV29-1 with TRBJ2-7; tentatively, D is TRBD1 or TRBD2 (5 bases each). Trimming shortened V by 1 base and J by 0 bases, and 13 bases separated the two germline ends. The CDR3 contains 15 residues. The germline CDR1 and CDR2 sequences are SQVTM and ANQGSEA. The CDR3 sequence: CSVEGGVWGSYEQYF. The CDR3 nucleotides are TGCAGCGTTGAAGGAGGGGTTTGGGGCTCCTACGAGCAGTACTTC.

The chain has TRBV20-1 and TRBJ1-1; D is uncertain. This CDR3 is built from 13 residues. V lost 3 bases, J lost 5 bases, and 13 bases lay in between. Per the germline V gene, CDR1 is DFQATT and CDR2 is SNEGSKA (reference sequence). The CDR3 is CSARTGSRTEAFF. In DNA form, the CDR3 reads TGCAGTGCTAGGACGGGCTCTCGGACTGAAGCTTTCTTT.

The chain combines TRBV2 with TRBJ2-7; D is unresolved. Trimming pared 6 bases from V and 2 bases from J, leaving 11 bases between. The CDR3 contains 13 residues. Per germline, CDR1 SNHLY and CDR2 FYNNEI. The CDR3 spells CASRSATAYEQYF. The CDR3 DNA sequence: TGTGCCAGCAGGTCTGCTACAGCCTACGAGCAGTACTTC.

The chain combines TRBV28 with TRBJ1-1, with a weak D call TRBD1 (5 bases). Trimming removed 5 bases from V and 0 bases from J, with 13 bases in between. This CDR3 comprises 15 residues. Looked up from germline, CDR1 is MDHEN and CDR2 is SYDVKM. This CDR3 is CASSAGRLMNTEAFF. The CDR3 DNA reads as TGTGCCAGCAGTGCGGGACGCCTCATGAACACTGAAGCTTTCTTT.

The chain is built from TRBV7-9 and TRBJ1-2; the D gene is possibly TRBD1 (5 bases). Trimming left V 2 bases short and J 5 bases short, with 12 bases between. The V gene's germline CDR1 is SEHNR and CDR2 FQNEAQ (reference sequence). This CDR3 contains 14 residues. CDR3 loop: CASSLLGGMYGYTF. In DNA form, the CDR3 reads TGTGCCAGCAGCTTATTGGGGGGGATGTATGGCTACACCTTC.

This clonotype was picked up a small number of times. The CDR3 protein is CASSAGRQGYNEQFF. In nucleotides, the CDR3 is TGTGCCAGCAGCGCTGGCCGGCAGGGCTACAATGAGCAGTTCTTC. The chain recombines TRBV5-5 with TRBJ2-1; perhaps TRBD1 as D (5 bases). V was trimmed by 4 bases and J by 3 bases, leaving 14 bases between them. Germline V gives CDR1 SGHKS, CDR2 YYEKEE (reference sequence). This CDR3 is built from 15 residues. Full variable domain (missing parts from reference TRBV5-5 and TRBJ2-1): DAGVTQSPTHLIKTRGQQVTLRCSPISGHKSVSWYQQVLGQGPQFIFQYYEKEERGRGNFPDRFSARQFPNYSSELNVNALLLGDSALYLCASSAGRQGYNEQFFGPGTRLTVL.

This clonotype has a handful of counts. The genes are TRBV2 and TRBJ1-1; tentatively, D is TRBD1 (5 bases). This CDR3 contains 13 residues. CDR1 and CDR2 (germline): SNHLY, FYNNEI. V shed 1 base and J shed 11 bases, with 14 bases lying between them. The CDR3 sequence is CASSEVKPPGAFF. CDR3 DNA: TGTGCCAGCAGTGAAGTGAAGCCCCCAGGGGCTTTCTTT.

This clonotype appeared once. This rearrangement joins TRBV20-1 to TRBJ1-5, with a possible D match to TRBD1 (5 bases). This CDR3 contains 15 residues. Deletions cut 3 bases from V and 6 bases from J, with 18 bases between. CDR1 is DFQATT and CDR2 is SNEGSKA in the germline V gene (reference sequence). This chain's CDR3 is CSASVAGGESQPQHF. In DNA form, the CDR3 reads TGCAGTGCTAGTGTCGCGGGGGGGGAAAGTCAGCCCCAGCATTTT.

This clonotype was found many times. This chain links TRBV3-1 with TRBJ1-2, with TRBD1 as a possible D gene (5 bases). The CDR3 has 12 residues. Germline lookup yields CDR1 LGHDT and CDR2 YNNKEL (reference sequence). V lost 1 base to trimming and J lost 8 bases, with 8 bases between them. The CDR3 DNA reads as TGTGCCAGCAGCCAAGCCACAGGAGGCTACACCTTC. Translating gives CASSQATGGYTF.

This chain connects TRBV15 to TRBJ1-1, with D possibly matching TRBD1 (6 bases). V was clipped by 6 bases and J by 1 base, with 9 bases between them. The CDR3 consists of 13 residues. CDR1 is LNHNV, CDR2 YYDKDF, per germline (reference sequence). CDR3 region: CATSWGRNTEAFF. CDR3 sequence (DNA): TGTGCCACCAGTTGGGGGCGGAACACTGAAGCTTTCTTT. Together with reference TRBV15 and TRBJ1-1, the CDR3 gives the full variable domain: DAMVIQNPRYQVTQFGKPVTLSCSQTLNHNVMYWYQQKSSQAPKLLFHYYDKDFNNEADTPDNFQSRRPNTSFCFLDIRSPGLGDTAMYLCATSWGRNTEAFFGQGTRLTVV.

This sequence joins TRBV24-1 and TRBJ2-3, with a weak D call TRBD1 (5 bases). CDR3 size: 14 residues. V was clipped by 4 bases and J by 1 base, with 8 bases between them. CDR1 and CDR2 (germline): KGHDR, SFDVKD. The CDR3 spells CATSEQGGTDTQYF. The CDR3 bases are TGTGCCACCAGTGAGCAGGGCGGCACAGATACGCAGTATTTT.

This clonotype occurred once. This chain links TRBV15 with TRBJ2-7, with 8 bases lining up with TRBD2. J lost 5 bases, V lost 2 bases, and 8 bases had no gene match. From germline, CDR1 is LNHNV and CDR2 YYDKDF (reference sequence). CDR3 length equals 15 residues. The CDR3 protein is CATSRTRLALHEQYF. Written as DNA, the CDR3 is TGTGCCACCAGCAGAACCAGACTAGCGCTCCACGAGCAGTACTTC.

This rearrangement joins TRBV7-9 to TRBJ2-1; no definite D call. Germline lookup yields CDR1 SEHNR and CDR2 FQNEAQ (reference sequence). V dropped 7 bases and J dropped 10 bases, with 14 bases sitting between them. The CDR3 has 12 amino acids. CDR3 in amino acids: CASTTGATEQFF. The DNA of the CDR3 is TGTGCCAGCACCACCGGAGCAACCGAGCAGTTCTTC.

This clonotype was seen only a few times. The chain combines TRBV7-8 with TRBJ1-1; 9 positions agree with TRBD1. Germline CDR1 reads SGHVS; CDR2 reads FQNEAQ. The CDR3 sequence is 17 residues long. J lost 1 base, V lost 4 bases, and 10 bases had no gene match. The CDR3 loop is CASSSWGTGKRNTEAFF. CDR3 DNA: TGTGCCAGCAGCTCCTGGGGGACAGGGAAGAGGAACACTGAAGCTTTCTTT.

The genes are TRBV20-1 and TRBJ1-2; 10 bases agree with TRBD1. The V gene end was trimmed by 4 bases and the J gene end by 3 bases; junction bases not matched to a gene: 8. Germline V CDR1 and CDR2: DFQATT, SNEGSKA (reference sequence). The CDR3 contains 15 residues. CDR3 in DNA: TGCAGTGCTATACACGCCGGGACAGGGGACTATGGCTACACCTTC. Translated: CSAIHAGTGDYGYTF.

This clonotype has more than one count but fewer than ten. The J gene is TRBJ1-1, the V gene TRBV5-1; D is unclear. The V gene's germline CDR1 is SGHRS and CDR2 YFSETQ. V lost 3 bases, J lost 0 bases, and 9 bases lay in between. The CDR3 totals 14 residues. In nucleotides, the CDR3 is TGCGCCAGCAGCTCAACGGTAATGAACACTGAAGCTTTCTTT. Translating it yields CASSSTVMNTEAFF.

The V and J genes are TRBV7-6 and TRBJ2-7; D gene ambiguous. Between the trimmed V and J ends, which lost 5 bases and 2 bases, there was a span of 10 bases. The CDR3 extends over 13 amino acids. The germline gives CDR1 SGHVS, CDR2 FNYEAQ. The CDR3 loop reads CASSTTEAYEQYF. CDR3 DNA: TGTGCCAGCAGCACAACAGAGGCCTACGAGCAGTACTTC.

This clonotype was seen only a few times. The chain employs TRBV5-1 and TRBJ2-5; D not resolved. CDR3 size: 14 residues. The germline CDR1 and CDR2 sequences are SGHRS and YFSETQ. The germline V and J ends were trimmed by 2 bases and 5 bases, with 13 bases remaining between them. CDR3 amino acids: CASSFRPAGETQYF. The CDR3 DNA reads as TGCGCCAGCAGCTTTCGTCCGGCAGGCGAGACCCAGTACTTC.

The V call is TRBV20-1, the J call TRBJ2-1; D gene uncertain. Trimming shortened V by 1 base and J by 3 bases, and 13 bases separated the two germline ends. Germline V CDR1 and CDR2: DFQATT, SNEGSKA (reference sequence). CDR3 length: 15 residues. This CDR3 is CSARGVSPDYNEQFF. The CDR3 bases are TGCAGTGCTAGAGGTGTCTCTCCCGACTACAATGAGCAGTTCTTC.

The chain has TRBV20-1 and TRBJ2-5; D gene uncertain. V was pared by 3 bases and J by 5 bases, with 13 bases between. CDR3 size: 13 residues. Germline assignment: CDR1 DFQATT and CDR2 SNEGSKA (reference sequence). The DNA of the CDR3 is TGCAGTGCTAGGAAAAATGAAGGGGAGACCCAGTACTTC. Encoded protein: CSARKNEGETQYF.

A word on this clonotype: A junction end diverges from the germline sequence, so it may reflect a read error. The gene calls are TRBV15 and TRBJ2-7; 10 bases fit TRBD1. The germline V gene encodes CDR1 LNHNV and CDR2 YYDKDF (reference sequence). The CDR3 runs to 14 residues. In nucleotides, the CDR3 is TGTGCCGCCAGCGCTTGGGACAGGGGATACGAGCAGTACTTC. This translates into CAASAWDRGYEQYF.

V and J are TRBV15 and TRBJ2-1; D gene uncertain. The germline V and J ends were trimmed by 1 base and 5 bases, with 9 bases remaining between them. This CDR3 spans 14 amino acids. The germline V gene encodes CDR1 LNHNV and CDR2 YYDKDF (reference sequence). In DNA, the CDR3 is TGTGCCACCAGCAGAGTGGAAGTGGACAATGAGCAGTTCTTC. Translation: CATSRVEVDNEQFF.

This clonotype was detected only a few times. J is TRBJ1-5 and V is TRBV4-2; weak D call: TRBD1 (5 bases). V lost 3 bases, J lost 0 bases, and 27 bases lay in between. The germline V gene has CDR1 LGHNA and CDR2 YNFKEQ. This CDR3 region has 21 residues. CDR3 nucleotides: TGTGCCAGCAGCCAGGATGAGGCCGAGGTGTGGGGGGGATATAGCAATCAGCCCCAGCATTTT. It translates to CASSQDEAEVWGGYSNQPQHF.

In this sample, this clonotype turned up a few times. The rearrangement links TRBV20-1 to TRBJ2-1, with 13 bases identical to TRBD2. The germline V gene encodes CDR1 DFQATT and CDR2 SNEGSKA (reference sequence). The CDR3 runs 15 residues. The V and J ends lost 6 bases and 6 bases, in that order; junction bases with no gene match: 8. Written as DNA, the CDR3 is TGCAGTGCCGGCCCGACTAGCGGGGGGCGCAATGAGCAGTTCTTC. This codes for CSAGPTSGGRNEQFF.

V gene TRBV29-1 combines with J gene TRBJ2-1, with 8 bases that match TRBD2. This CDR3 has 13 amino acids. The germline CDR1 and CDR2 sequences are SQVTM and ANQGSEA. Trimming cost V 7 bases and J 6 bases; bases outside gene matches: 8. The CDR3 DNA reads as TGCAGCGAAATGGGACTAGTGGGCAATGAGCAGTTCTTC. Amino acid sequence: CSEMGLVGNEQFF.

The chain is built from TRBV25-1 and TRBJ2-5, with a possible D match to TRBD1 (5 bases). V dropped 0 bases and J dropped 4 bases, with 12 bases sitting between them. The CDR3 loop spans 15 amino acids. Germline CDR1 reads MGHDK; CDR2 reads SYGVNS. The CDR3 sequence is CASSEYIGVGETQYF. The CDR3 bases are TGTGCCAGCAGTGAATATATAGGGGTTGGAGAGACCCAGTACTTC. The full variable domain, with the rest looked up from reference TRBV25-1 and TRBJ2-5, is EADIYQTPRYLVIGTGKKITLECSQTMGHDKMYWYQQDPGMELHLIHYSYGVNSTEKGDLSSESTVSRIRTEHFPLTLESARPSHTSQYLCASSEYIGVGETQYFGPGTRLLVL.

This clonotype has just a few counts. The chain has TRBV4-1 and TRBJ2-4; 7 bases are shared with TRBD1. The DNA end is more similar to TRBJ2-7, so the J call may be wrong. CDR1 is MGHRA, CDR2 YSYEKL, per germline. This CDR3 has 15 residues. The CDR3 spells CASSQTDRPTYEQYF. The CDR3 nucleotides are TGCGCCAGCAGCCAGACGGACAGGCCTACCTACGAGCAGTACTTC.